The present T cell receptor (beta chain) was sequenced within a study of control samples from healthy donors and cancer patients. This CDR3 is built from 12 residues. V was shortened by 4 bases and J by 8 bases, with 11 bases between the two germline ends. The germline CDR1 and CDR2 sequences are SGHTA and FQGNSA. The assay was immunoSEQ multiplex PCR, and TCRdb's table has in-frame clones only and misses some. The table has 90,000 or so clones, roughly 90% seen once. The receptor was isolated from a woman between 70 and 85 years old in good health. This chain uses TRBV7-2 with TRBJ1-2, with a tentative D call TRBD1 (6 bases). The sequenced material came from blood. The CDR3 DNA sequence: TGTGCCAGCAGCTCCGGACAGTGGGGCTACACCTTC. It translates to CASSSGQWGYTF.